Below, 6 T cell receptor beta chains from the same sample are listed, as sequenced in a study of blood T cell repertoires in COVID-19. Produced via immunoSEQ multiplex PCR; TCRdb's table is partial and in-frame only. Of some 200,000 clones listed, around 80% were seen once; the top ten hold more than 14%. Sample: peripheral blood. These receptors were taken from a woman aged 65 to 85 with COVID-19, enrolled during active disease.

The V gene is TRBV19, the J gene TRBJ2-7; 8 bases line up with TRBD2. CDR1 is LNHDA, CDR2 SQIVND, per germline (reference sequence). The CDR3 consists of 14 residues. V dropped 3 bases and J dropped 3; count of bases not matched to a gene: 4. The CDR3 reads CASSILSGGYEQYF. In nucleotides, the CDR3 is TGTGCCAGTAGTATTTTGAGCGGGGGCTACGAGCAGTACTTC. The full variable domain, with the rest looked up from reference TRBV19 and TRBJ2-7, is DGGITQSPKYLFRKEGQNVTLSCEQNLNHDAMYWYRQDPGQGLRLIYYSQIVNDFQKGDIAEGYSVSREKKESFPLTVTSAQKNPTAFYLCASSILSGGYEQYFGPGTRLTVT.

This clone occurred once. V is TRBV4-1 and J is TRBJ2-3; 8 nucleotides line up with TRBD2. The CDR3 contains 14 residues. With 1 base clipped from V and 6 bases from J, the junction kept 3 bases outside the gene matches. Germline CDR1 MGHRA, CDR2 YSYEKL. The chain's CDR3 is CASSQVGGVDTQYF. The DNA of the CDR3 is TGCGCCAGCAGCCAAGTCGGGGGGGTGGATACGCAGTATTTT.

This clone was detected only once. This chain connects TRBV28 to TRBJ1-3; the D is unclear. Trimming took off 3 bases at V and 4 bases at J, with 4 bases between the two ends. Per germline, CDR1 MDHEN and CDR2 SYDVKM. The CDR3 consists of 12 residues. CDR3 nucleotide sequence: TGTGCCAGCAGTTTGCGGGGAAACACCATATATTTT. Its protein product is CASSLRGNTIYF.

The gene calls are TRBV20-1 and TRBJ2-7; the D gene is possibly TRBD1 (5 bases). This CDR3 comprises 12 residues. Germline V lookup: CDR1 DFQATT, CDR2 SNEGSKA (reference sequence). V gave up 3 bases and J gave up 6 bases, with 12 bases separating them. The CDR3 coding sequence is TGCAGTGCTAGTGGCAAAGGGGCCGAGCAGTACTTC. It is translated as CSASGKGAEQYF.

The chain recombines TRBV15 with TRBJ1-1; the D is unclear. V lost 0 bases to trimming and J lost 4 bases, with 12 bases between them. The CDR3 extends over 15 amino acids. CDR1 LNHNV and CDR2 YYDKDF come from the germline V gene (reference sequence). CDR3 protein: CATSRDNLLGTEAFF. Here the CDR3 DNA reads TGTGCCACCAGCAGAGATAACCTTCTAGGCACTGAAGCTTTCTTT. Complete variable domain (other parts from reference TRBV15 and TRBJ1-1): DAMVIQNPRYQVTQFGKPVTLSCSQTLNHNVMYWYQQKSSQAPKLLFHYYDKDFNNEADTPDNFQSRRPNTSFCFLDIRSPGLGDTAMYLCATSRDNLLGTEAFFGQGTRLTVV.

The chain combines TRBV11-2 with TRBJ2-7; D gene unclear. The V gene lost 1 base and the J gene lost 4 bases, with 8 bases spanning the gap. This CDR3 spans 13 amino acids. Per germline, CDR1 SGHAT and CDR2 FQNNGV. The CDR3, as DNA: TGTGCCAGCAGCTTAGTCCCCGGGTACGAGCAGTACGTC. Translation: CASSLVPGYEQYV.